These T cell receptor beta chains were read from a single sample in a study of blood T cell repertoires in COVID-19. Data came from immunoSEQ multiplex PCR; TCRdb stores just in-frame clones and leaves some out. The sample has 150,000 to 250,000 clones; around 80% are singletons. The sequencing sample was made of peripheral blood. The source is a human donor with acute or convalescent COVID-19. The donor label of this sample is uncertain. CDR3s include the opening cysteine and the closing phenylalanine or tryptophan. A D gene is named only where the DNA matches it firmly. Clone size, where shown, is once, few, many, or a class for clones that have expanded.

CDR3 protein: CASRAGDNQPQHF
CDR3 DNA: TGTGCCAGCAGGGCAGGGGACAATCAGCCCCAGCATTTT
D gene: -
clone size: once
V gene: TRBV28
J gene: TRBJ1-5

CDR3 protein: CASSIDPGQFNQPQHF
CDR3 DNA: TGTGCCAGTAGTATAGATCCCGGACAGTTCAATCAGCCCCAGCATTTT
D gene: -
clone size: once
V gene: TRBV19
J gene: TRBJ1-5

CDR3 protein: CASSSPAGGYEQYF
CDR3 DNA: TGTGCCAGCAGTTCCCCGGCGGGAGGCTACGAGCAGTACTTC
D gene: TRBD2
clone size: -
V gene: TRBV28
J gene: TRBJ2-7

CDR3 protein: CASSESRQGDYEQYF
CDR3 DNA: TGTGCCAGCAGTGAATCACGACAGGGGGATTACGAGCAGTACTTC
D gene: TRBD1
clone size: -
V gene: TRBV25-1
J gene: TRBJ2-7

CDR3 protein: CASSPSQGKGNIQYF
CDR3 DNA: TGTGCCAGCAGCCCGAGTCAGGGTAAAGGGAACATTCAGTACTTC
D gene: -
clone size: -
V gene: TRBV16
J gene: TRBJ2-4

CDR3 protein: CASSLGASTDTQYF
CDR3 DNA: TGTGCCAGCAGCTTAGGGGCTAGCACAGATACGCAGTATTTT
D gene: -
clone size: -
V gene: TRBV7-6
J gene: TRBJ2-3

CDR3 protein: CASSREGSGYTF
CDR3 DNA: TGTGCCAGCTCGAGGGAGGGATCCGGCTACACCTTC
D gene: -
clone size: -
V gene: TRBV18
J gene: TRBJ1-2

CDR3 protein: CASSLAASFNTGELFF
CDR3 DNA: TGTGCCAGCAGCTTGGCGGCTAGCTTTAACACCGGGGAGCTGTTTTTT
D gene: -
clone size: -
V gene: TRBV5-5
J gene: TRBJ2-2

CDR3 protein: CASSLRGGGTYEQYF
CDR3 DNA: TGTGCCAGCAGTTTACGGGGTGGGGGCACCTACGAGCAGTACTTC
D gene: -
clone size: -
V gene: TRBV27
J gene: TRBJ2-7

CDR3 protein: CASSPATGVNTEAFF
CDR3 DNA: TGTGCCAGCTCACCGGCCACAGGGGTGAACACTGAAGCTTTCTTT
D gene: TRBD1
clone size: -
V gene: TRBV18
J gene: TRBJ1-1

CDR3 protein: CASSEGTGELNEQFF
CDR3 DNA: TGTGCCAGCAGTGAAGGGACAGGGGAACTCAATGAGCAGTTCTTC
D gene: TRBD1
clone size: -
V gene: TRBV2
J gene: TRBJ2-1

CDR3 protein: CASSWGSSGTNEQFF
CDR3 DNA: TGTGCCAGCAGCTGGGGCTCTAGCGGGACCAATGAGCAGTTCTTC
D gene: TRBD2
clone size: -
V gene: TRBV5-6
J gene: TRBJ2-1

CDR3 protein: CASSSSGGPYNEQFF
CDR3 DNA: TGTGCCAGCAGTTCCAGCGGGGGTCCCTACAATGAGCAGTTCTTC
D gene: TRBD2
clone size: few
V gene: TRBV7-3
J gene: TRBJ2-1

CDR3 protein: CASSWGQGYEKLFF
CDR3 DNA: TGTGCCAGCTCCTGGGGACAGGGCTATGAAAAACTGTTTTTT
D gene: TRBD1
clone size: -
V gene: TRBV18
J gene: TRBJ1-4

CDR3 protein: CASKQKLNTEAFF
CDR3 DNA: TGTGCCAGTAAACAGAAATTGAACACTGAAGCTTTCTTT
D gene: -
clone size: -
V gene: TRBV19
J gene: TRBJ1-1

CDR3 protein: CASSTPGQYNQPQHF
CDR3 DNA: TGTGCCAGTAGCACTCCCGGACAGTACAATCAGCCCCAGCATTTT
D gene: -
clone size: few
V gene: TRBV19
J gene: TRBJ1-5

CDR3 protein: CASSLGLNQPQHF
CDR3 DNA: TGTGCCAGCAGCTTAGGGCTTAATCAGCCCCAGCATTTT
D gene: -
clone size: -
V gene: TRBV7-2
J gene: TRBJ1-5

CDR3 protein: CASRGTGNEQFF
CDR3 DNA: TGCGCCAGCAGAGGGACAGGCAATGAGCAGTTCTTC
D gene: TRBD1
clone size: -
V gene: TRBV5-1
J gene: TRBJ2-1

CDR3 protein: CASIPSTGAHYEQYF
CDR3 DNA: TGTGCCAGCATCCCCTCAACAGGGGCCCACTACGAGCAGTACTTC
D gene: TRBD1
clone size: -
V gene: TRBV28
J gene: TRBJ2-7

CDR3 protein: CASSVFPGQGRGYTF
CDR3 DNA: TGTGCCAGCAGCGTTTTCCCGGGACAGGGCCGTGGCTACACCTTC
D gene: TRBD1
clone size: once
V gene: TRBV9
J gene: TRBJ1-2

CDR3 protein: CASSQDPSGSLSYNEQFF
CDR3 DNA: TGCGCCAGCAGCCAAGACCCCAGCGGGAGCCTCTCCTACAATGAGCAGTTCTTC
D gene: TRBD2
clone size: -
V gene: TRBV4-3
J gene: TRBJ2-1

CDR3 protein: CASRRQGNYGYTF
CDR3 DNA: TGTGCCAGCAGACGACAGGGTAACTATGGCTACACCTTC
D gene: TRBD1
clone size: -
V gene: TRBV14
J gene: TRBJ1-2

CDR3 protein: CASSLAASRDTQYF
CDR3 DNA: TGTGCCAGCAGCTTGGCGGCTAGCCGGGATACGCAGTATTTT
D gene: -
clone size: -
V gene: TRBV7-2
J gene: TRBJ2-3

CDR3 protein: CASSIQGQGMTGHQPQHF
CDR3 DNA: TGTGCCAGCAGCATTCAGGGACAGGGGATGACGGGCCATCAGCCCCAGCATTTT
D gene: TRBD1
clone size: few
V gene: TRBV5-4
J gene: TRBJ1-5

CDR3 protein: CASSQEGRPYNSPLHF
CDR3 DNA: TGTGCCAGCAGCCAAGAGGGCAGGCCCTATAATTCACCCCTCCACTTT
D gene: -
clone size: -
V gene: TRBV3-1/TRBV3-2
J gene: TRBJ1-6

CDR3 protein: CASSPSGGLAKNIQYF
CDR3 DNA: TGTGCCAGCTCACCAAGCGGGGGGCTAGCCAAAAACATTCAGTACTTC
D gene: TRBD2
clone size: -
V gene: TRBV18
J gene: TRBJ2-4

CDR3 protein: CASSLSAGGRSYEQYF
CDR3 DNA: TGTGCCAGCAGTTTATCGGCAGGGGGCCGATCCTACGAGCAGTACTTC
D gene: TRBD1
clone size: -
V gene: TRBV27
J gene: TRBJ2-7

CDR3 protein: CASSPPGGGEKLFF
CDR3 DNA: TGTGCCAGCAGCCCCCCGGGGGGAGGCGAAAAACTGTTTTTT
D gene: -
clone size: -
V gene: TRBV9
J gene: TRBJ1-4

CDR3 protein: CASGARGYNSPLHF
CDR3 DNA: TGTGCCAGCGGCGCCAGGGGGTATAATTCACCCCTCCACTTT
D gene: TRBD1
clone size: once
V gene: TRBV6-5
J gene: TRBJ1-6

CDR3 protein: CASSRDRGIPETQYF
CDR3 DNA: TGTGCCAGTAGCCGCGACAGGGGAATTCCAGAGACCCAGTACTTC
D gene: TRBD1
clone size: -
V gene: TRBV19
J gene: TRBJ2-5

CDR3 protein: CASSLWDRAYEQYF
CDR3 DNA: TGTGCCAGCAGCTTGTGGGACAGGGCGTACGAGCAGTACTTC
D gene: TRBD1
clone size: -
V gene: TRBV5-6
J gene: TRBJ2-7

CDR3 protein: CASGGLRTDTQYF
CDR3 DNA: TGTGCCAGCGGCGGACTACGCACAGATACGCAGTATTTT
D gene: -
clone size: -
V gene: TRBV2
J gene: TRBJ2-3

CDR3 protein: CASSSGGSYNSPLHF
CDR3 DNA: TGTGCCAGCAGCTCAGGAGGCTCCTATAATTCACCCCTCCACTTT
D gene: -
clone size: -
V gene: TRBV27
J gene: TRBJ1-6